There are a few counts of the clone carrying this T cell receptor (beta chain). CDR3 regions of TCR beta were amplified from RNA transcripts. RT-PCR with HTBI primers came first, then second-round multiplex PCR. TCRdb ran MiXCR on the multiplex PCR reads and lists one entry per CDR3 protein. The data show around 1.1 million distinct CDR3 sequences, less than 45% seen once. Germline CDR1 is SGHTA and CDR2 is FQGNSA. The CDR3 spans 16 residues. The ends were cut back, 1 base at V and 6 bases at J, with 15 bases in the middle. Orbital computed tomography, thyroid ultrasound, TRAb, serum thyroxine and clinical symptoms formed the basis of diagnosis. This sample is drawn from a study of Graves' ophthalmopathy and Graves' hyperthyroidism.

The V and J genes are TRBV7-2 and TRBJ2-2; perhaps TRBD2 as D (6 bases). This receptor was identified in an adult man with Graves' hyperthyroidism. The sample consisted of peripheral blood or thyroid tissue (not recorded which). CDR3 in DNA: TGTGCCAGCAGCTTAGGGTTCCCAGCGGGCTCCGGGGAGCTGTTTTTT. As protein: CASSLGFPAGSGELFF. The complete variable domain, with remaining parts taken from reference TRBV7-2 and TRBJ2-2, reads GAGVSQSPSNKVTEKGKDVELRCDPISGHTALYWYRQSLGQGLEFLIYFQGNSAPDKSGLPSDRFSAERTGGSVSTLTIQRTQQEDSAVYLCASSLGFPAGSGELFFGEGSRLTVL.